These T cell receptor beta chains were read from a single sample in a study of blood T cell repertoires in COVID-19. Data came from immunoSEQ multiplex PCR; TCRdb stores just in-frame clones and leaves some out. Of some 99,000 clones detected, around 75% appear once; the ten largest clones hold 24%. Sequenced: peripheral blood. The receptors shown here come from a man in his 70s with acute or convalescent COVID-19. Each CDR3 is given with its conserved first and last residue.

CDR3aa: CASSSVPGHWHEQYF
len: 15
v_gene: TRBV11-2
j_gene: TRBJ2-7

CDR3aa: CATSPEGTAANYGYTF
len: 16
v_gene: TRBV15
j_gene: TRBJ1-2

CDR3aa: CASSPGGSMNTEAFF
len: 15
v_gene: TRBV7-2
j_gene: TRBJ1-1

CDR3aa: CASSRLREVEQFF
len: 13
v_gene: TRBV11-1
j_gene: TRBJ2-1

CDR3aa: CASSHLTRENGQFF
len: 14
v_gene: TRBV3-1/TRBV3-2
j_gene: TRBJ2-1

CDR3aa: CSVEEREGQDF
len: 11
v_gene: TRBV29-1
j_gene: TRBJ2-5

CDR3aa: CASSPRQGAGTEAFF
len: 15
v_gene: TRBV6-5
j_gene: TRBJ1-1

CDR3aa: CASSFQADEQYF
len: 12
v_gene: TRBV5-6
j_gene: TRBJ2-7

CDR3aa: CASSYRLENNEQFF
len: 14
v_gene: TRBV5-1
j_gene: TRBJ2-1

CDR3aa: CASTGTGGTGELFF
len: 14
v_gene: TRBV27
j_gene: TRBJ2-2

CDR3aa: CAWSVRGGGETQYF
len: 14
v_gene: TRBV30
j_gene: TRBJ2-5

CDR3aa: CASKSEETQYF
len: 11
v_gene: TRBV2
j_gene: TRBJ2-5

CDR3aa: CASSKISESSYEQYF
len: 15
v_gene: TRBV7-6
j_gene: TRBJ2-7

CDR3aa: CSVFDRAGANVLTF
len: 14
v_gene: TRBV29-1
j_gene: TRBJ2-6

CDR3aa: CASSDTAGGGGDTQYF
len: 16
v_gene: TRBV6-1
j_gene: TRBJ2-3

CDR3aa: CASSQEAPGQGPYGYTF
len: 17
v_gene: TRBV4-3
j_gene: TRBJ1-2

CDR3aa: CASSQSTGGTEAFF
len: 14
v_gene: TRBV5-1
j_gene: TRBJ1-1

CDR3aa: CASSPAPRTSGRAYTQYF
len: 18
v_gene: TRBV7-9
j_gene: TRBJ2-3

CDR3aa: CASSARLAGGYEQYF
len: 15
v_gene: TRBV3-1/TRBV3-2
j_gene: TRBJ2-7

CDR3aa: CASRDSDYEQYF
len: 12
v_gene: TRBV2
j_gene: TRBJ2-7

CDR3aa: CSARNGQPQHF
len: 11
v_gene: TRBV20-1
j_gene: TRBJ1-5

CDR3aa: CASSPPAGTQYF
len: 12
v_gene: TRBV11-2
j_gene: TRBJ2-5

CDR3aa: CSVEVQGRSSYEQYF
len: 15
v_gene: TRBV29-1
j_gene: TRBJ2-7

CDR3aa: CASRNSRSSGNTIYF
len: 15
v_gene: TRBV19
j_gene: TRBJ1-3

CDR3aa: CASRGTGYNQPQHF
len: 14
v_gene: TRBV10-2
j_gene: TRBJ1-5

CDR3aa: CASRGGTNTYNEQFF
len: 15
v_gene: TRBV28
j_gene: TRBJ2-1

CDR3aa: CASSLGLAGYRDTQYF
len: 16
v_gene: TRBV28
j_gene: TRBJ2-3

CDR3aa: CASSVDQGGYGYTF
len: 14
v_gene: TRBV9
j_gene: TRBJ1-2

CDR3aa: CASTPQSYTEAFF
len: 13
v_gene: TRBV3-1/TRBV3-2
j_gene: TRBJ1-1

CDR3aa: CSVEILAGGNEQFF
len: 14
v_gene: TRBV29-1
j_gene: TRBJ2-1

CDR3aa: CASSPRGGGSGGGNEQFF
len: 18
v_gene: TRBV7-9
j_gene: TRBJ2-1

CDR3aa: CASSFGGGDQPQHF
len: 14
v_gene: TRBV28
j_gene: TRBJ1-5

CDR3aa: CASSIYGTSGYEQYF
len: 15
v_gene: TRBV19
j_gene: TRBJ2-7

CDR3aa: CASSPVAGGYTEAFF
len: 15
v_gene: TRBV11-2
j_gene: TRBJ1-1

CDR3aa: CASSRHGEGYYNEQFF
len: 16
v_gene: TRBV6-4
j_gene: TRBJ2-1

CDR3aa: CASKAANLAKNIQYF
len: 15
v_gene: TRBV19
j_gene: TRBJ2-4